This TCR beta chain was recorded in a study of CXCR3-negative and CXCR3-positive naive CD8 T cells. Study at large: Roughly 140 million TRB reads in total, about 1.5 +/- 0.3 million per library.

CDR1 and CDR2 (germline): PRHDT, FYEKMQ (reference sequence). This CDR3 has 13 amino acids. Study-level results: Naive cells that were CXCR3-negative or CXCR3-positive used TRBV-TRBJ genes alike, while memory cells diverged. Whereas both naive subsets had comparably high diversity, memory CD8+ cells had much lower diversity. CXCR3-positive naive cells carried more hydrophobic TRB CDR3s than CXCR3-negative ones.

About this clonotype itself: Its target is not known.

Through 5' RACE with UMI labels, the TRB cDNA libraries were prepared. One entry per CDR3 protein, without DNA, is what TCRdb gives after re-calling the 5' RACE reads. Recorded here are around 160,000 distinct CDR3 sequences; the top ten clones represent around 0.28%. The origin of this receptor is a human donor in good health. Some clones in this sample may be carry-over from other donors' samples. The rearrangement joins TRBV13 to TRBJ2-5. Sequencing used naive CXCR3+ CD8+ T cells from blood. Subset: CD45RO-CCR7+CD27+CD95- naive CD8+ T cells expressing CXCR3 (TNR3+). CDR3 sequence reads: CASSLLIEETQYF.